These T cell receptor beta chains were read from a single sample in a study of identical twins. TCRdb re-analysed the 5' RACE reads in MiXCR, keeping a single row per CDR3 protein. The sample holds 420,000 or so distinct CDR3 sequences; under 20% are singletons and the top ten take around 12%. Material for sequencing was naive T cells sorted from blood. The receptors shown here come from a man aged 45-65 years in good health. Both conserved end residues are part of each CDR3. D genes are given only for firm matches. Not all rows give a size; the values are once, few, many and, for expanded clones, a class.

CDR3 DNA | CDR3 protein | V gene | clone size | D gene | J gene
TGTGCCAGCAGTTTAGGTGCAGGCGTGTTTGGCTACACCTTC | CASSLGAGVFGYTF | TRBV12-3/TRBV12-4 | few | NA | TRBJ1-2
TGCGCCAGCAGCTCAGTCTCCGGCGGCTACGAGCAGTACTTC | CASSSVSGGYEQYF | TRBV5-1 | NA | NA | TRBJ2-7
TGTGCCAGCAGCGCCCCGGCAGACTCCTACGAGCAGTACTTC | CASSAPADSYEQYF | TRBV9 | NA | NA | TRBJ2-7
TGTGCCAGCAGTACCTCTGAGAACACCATATATTTT | CASSTSENTIYF | TRBV25-1 | NA | NA | TRBJ1-3
TGCAGTGCTAGAGTCGGTTCGTATGGCTACACCTTC | CSARVGSYGYTF | TRBV20-1 | NA | NA | TRBJ1-2
TGTGCCAGCACCCACGCCTCGGGGGAAACATGGGTGAAGACTGAAGCTTTCTTT | CASTHASGETWVKTEAFF | TRBV4-2 | many | NA | TRBJ1-1
TGCAGTGCCCCTGGGCTAGCCTACAATGAGCAGTTCTTC | CSAPGLAYNEQFF | TRBV20-1 | few | NA | TRBJ2-1
TGTGCCAGCAGCCGACGAGAGGGGACCCAGTACTTC | CASSRREGTQYF | TRBV12-3/TRBV12-4 | NA | NA | TRBJ2-5
TGTGCCATCAGGAAGCGGGAGACTGGCAATGAGCAGTTCTTC | CAIRKRETGNEQFF | TRBV10-3 | NA | TRBD2 | TRBJ2-1
TGTGCCAGCAGTTACACCGTGGGGTCCTACGAGCAGTACTTC | CASSYTVGSYEQYF | TRBV6-5 | NA | NA | TRBJ2-7
TGTGCCAGCAGTCTAGCGGGAGGGGGTCCCGGGGAGCTGTTTTTT | CASSLAGGGPGELFF | TRBV12-3/TRBV12-4 | NA | TRBD2 | TRBJ2-2
TGTGCCACAAGACTAGCGGGATCTTATGAGCAGTTCTTC | CATRLAGSYEQFF | TRBV6-1 | many | TRBD2 | TRBJ2-1
TGCGCCAGCAGCTTCAATTCCAGGGGTCGTGCGGGAGCTTTCTTT | CASSFNSRGRAGAFF | TRBV5-1 | NA | NA | TRBJ1-1
TGCAGTGCTAGGGTAGTTCTCGGGGGCAATCAGCCCCAGCATTTT | CSARVVLGGNQPQHF | TRBV20-1 | NA | NA | TRBJ1-5
TGTGCCAGCAGCTGGCCGGATGAGCAGTTCTTC | CASSWPDEQFF | TRBV28 | few | NA | TRBJ2-1
TGTGCCAGCAGCGGCCGTATAGGGGCCTTCTCCGGAAACACCATATATTTT | CASSGRIGAFSGNTIYF | TRBV5-5 | once | NA | TRBJ1-3
TGCAGCGTTGTTGGACAGGGTGCCTACAATGAGCAGTTCTTC | CSVVGQGAYNEQFF | TRBV29-1 | many | TRBD1 | TRBJ2-1
TGTGCCAGCAGTGAATCGTTATCGGGGGCCGCTGAAGCTTTCTTT | CASSESLSGAAEAFF | TRBV25-1 | NA | NA | TRBJ1-1
TGTGCCAGCAGTTTTACTCCCGCACCAACCTACGAGCAGTACTTC | CASSFTPAPTYEQYF | TRBV6-5 | many | NA | TRBJ2-7
TGTGCCAGCAGCCTGGGACAGATTAATTCACCCCTCCACTTT | CASSLGQINSPLHF | TRBV7-9 | many | TRBD1 | TRBJ1-6
TGTGCCAGCAGCCAAGACAGGTTTTCCTACGAGCAGTACTTC | CASSQDRFSYEQYF | TRBV4-2 | NA | NA | TRBJ2-7
TGTGCCAGCAGCCAAGATCAGGGGGCGATTAACTATGGCTACACCTTC | CASSQDQGAINYGYTF | TRBV4-2 | few | TRBD1 | TRBJ1-2
TGTGCCATCAGTGAGGGACTACCAGATACGCAGTATTTT | CAISEGLPDTQYF | TRBV10-3 | few | NA | TRBJ2-3
TGTGCCAGCAGCTTAACGGTAATTGGGGCCAACGTCCTGACTTTC | CASSLTVIGANVLTF | TRBV7-9 | NA | NA | TRBJ2-6
TGCAGTGCTAGAGATAAAAGCGGGTCTTACAATGAGCAGTTCTTC | CSARDKSGSYNEQFF | TRBV20-1 | NA | NA | TRBJ2-1
TGTGCCAGCACCCTCGTCGGGGGCGACTACGAGCAGTACTTC | CASTLVGGDYEQYF | TRBV7-8 | many | NA | TRBJ2-7
TGTGCCATCAGTGAGCTAGCGGAAGATACGCAGTATTTT | CAISELAEDTQYF | TRBV10-3 | many | TRBD2 | TRBJ2-3
TGCAGTGCTAGCGGGAGCTATAATTCACCCCTCCACTTT | CSASGSYNSPLHF | TRBV20-1 | many | NA | TRBJ1-6
TGTGCCAGCAGTCTCAACCGGGGGCGCAGAAACATTCAGTACTTC | CASSLNRGRRNIQYF | TRBV11-2 | many | NA | TRBJ2-4
TGTGCCATCACTAAAGGGGCCCTTAGCGGGAGCTCCTACGAGCAGTACTTC | CAITKGALSGSSYEQYF | TRBV10-3 | many | TRBD2 | TRBJ2-7
TGTGCCAGCAGTTACTCGACCGCGGCGAGTTCACCCCTCCACTTT | CASSYSTAASSPLHF | TRBV6-5 | many | NA | TRBJ1-6
TGTGCCAGCAGCGGGGGGACAGGGGCCTATTCACCCCTCCACTTT | CASSGGTGAYSPLHF | TRBV4-2 | many | TRBD1 | TRBJ1-6
TGTGCCTGGAGTACCCCGGGCACTGAAGCTTTCTTT | CAWSTPGTEAFF | TRBV30 | many | NA | TRBJ1-1
TGTGCCAGCAGCCAAGGTGCGACTGAAGCTTTCTTT | CASSQGATEAFF | TRBV4-2 | many | NA | TRBJ1-1
TGCGCCAGCAGCCAAGGTTGGCCAAAGAGAGAGACCCAGTACTTC | CASSQGWPKRETQYF | TRBV4-1 | many | NA | TRBJ2-5
TGCGCCAGCAGCTTGGTACCCTTTGCAGGGTCAGGGGAGACCCAGTACTTC | CASSLVPFAGSGETQYF | TRBV5-1 | many | NA | TRBJ2-5
TGTGCCAGCAGCTTAAGCGACCTTGATGAGCAGTTCTTC | CASSLSDLDEQFF | TRBV11-1 | NA | NA | TRBJ2-1
TGCGCCAGCAGGGGCGGAGGAAACACCATATATTTT | CASRGGGNTIYF | TRBV5-1 | few | NA | TRBJ1-3
TGTGCCAGCAGTTTAATACCATACGAGCAGTACTTC | CASSLIPYEQYF | TRBV12-3/TRBV12-4 | many | NA | TRBJ2-7
TGTGCCAGTTCCCGTGGACCGTCAAGGACCGGGGAGCTGTTTTTT | CASSRGPSRTGELFF | TRBV6-2/TRBV6-3 | few | NA | TRBJ2-2
TGTGCCAGCAGCGTAGGGGTGGGACAGAATCAGCCCCAGCATTTT | CASSVGVGQNQPQHF | TRBV9 | few | TRBD1 | TRBJ1-5
TGTGCCAGCAGTACTAGCGGGGGGACGCCAGATACGCAGTATTTT | CASSTSGGTPDTQYF | TRBV27 | few | TRBD2 | TRBJ2-3
TGTGCCATCCGGGACGGGCCCTACGAGCAGTACTTC | CAIRDGPYEQYF | TRBV7-2 | many | NA | TRBJ2-7
TGCAGCGTAGGACAGGACGAATACAATGAGCAGTTCTTC | CSVGQDEYNEQFF | TRBV29-1 | NA | TRBD1 | TRBJ2-1